Presented here are 26 T cell receptor beta chains from one specimen sequenced in a study of T cells in localized non-small cell lung cancer (dated by TCRdb to 2020 to 2021). Library creation used the immunoSEQ multiplex PCR assay. Here the immuneACCESS table is served through TCRdb, limited to in-frame sequences with V and J called. Missing clones are a known gap in these copies; in checked studies unresolved V genes cover under half, and the rest lacks a known reason. In all, the sample holds roughly 30,000 clones, and 88% of those were seen once. The top ten constitute around 4% of the sample. Sequences were derived from peripheral blood mononuclear cells, sampled before any cancer treatment. These TCRs come from a woman aged 40-69 years with stage III lung adenocarcinoma.

The chain joins TRBV7-9 to TRBJ2-2; either TRBD1 or TRBD2 may fit D (5 bases each). The CDR3 contains 18 residues. Trimming removed 1 base from V and 2 bases from J, with 17 bases in between. Germline CDR1 and CDR2: SEHNR and FQNEAQ (reference sequence). The CDR3 is CASSLGSGLAVNTGELFF. CDR3 sequence (DNA): TGTGCCAGCAGCTTAGGGTCGGGGCTAGCAGTTAACACCGGGGAGCTGTTTTTT.

This chain joins TRBV18 and TRBJ2-1, with TRBD2 identical over 9 bases. Looked up from germline, CDR1 is KGHSH and CDR2 is LQKENI. This CDR3 has 15 amino acids. V was pared by 3 bases and J by 5 bases, with 5 bases of the junction left unmatched. CDR3: CASSPGIAGDNEQFF. CDR3 nucleotides: TGTGCCAGCTCACCGGGGATAGCGGGAGACAATGAGCAGTTCTTC.

The chain recombines TRBV6-1 with TRBJ1-1; 10 bases are a match to TRBD1. Trimming cost V 6 bases and J 7 bases; bases outside gene matches: 8. CDR1 MNHNS and CDR2 SASEGT come from the germline V gene. This CDR3 has 14 amino acids. The chain's CDR3 is CASRPGTGDLEAFF. In DNA form, the CDR3 reads TGTGCCAGCAGACCCGGGACAGGGGACCTTGAAGCTTTCTTT.

This chain connects TRBV4-1 to TRBJ2-2; 12 positions agree with TRBD2. Germline V gene lookup returns CDR1 MGHRA and CDR2 YSYEKL. With 3 bases clipped from V and 5 bases from J, the junction kept 13 bases outside the gene matches. This CDR3 spans 19 amino acids. The CDR3, as DNA: TGCGCCAGCAGCCATCAAACTAAGGGACTAGCGGGTATTACCGGGGAGCTGTTTTTT. Amino acid sequence: CASSHQTKGLAGITGELFF.

This sequence joins TRBV21-1 and TRBJ2-1; the D call of TRBD2 is as the table states it, not checked on the DNA. TRBV21-1 is a pseudogene. The CDR3 covers 18 residues. The CDR3 region has the DNA TGTGCCAGCAGCAAAATCCAGGGACGACTAGCGGGAGGGGATGAGCAGTTCTTC. It translates to CASSKIQGRLAGGDEQFF.

This clone was seen just once. The chain has TRBV5-1 and TRBJ2-5; no clear D. Germline V gives CDR1 SGHRS, CDR2 YFSETQ. The CDR3 contains 17 residues. V was cut by 5 bases and J by 5 bases, with 25 bases left in between. The CDR3 nucleotides read TGCGCCAGCAGTATCTACGCGACCGTGCTAAAACGGGAGACCCAGTACTTC. This sequence encodes CASSIYATVLKRETQYF.

The J gene is TRBJ1-3, the V gene TRBV9, with 7 bases fitting TRBD1. This CDR3 contains 14 residues. The germline V gene has CDR1 SGDLS and CDR2 YYNGEE. Unmatched junction bases numbered 7, after V lost 4 bases and J lost 6 bases. DNA for the CDR3: TGTGCCAGCAGCCCCGAGACAGGGTTAAACACCATATATTTT. This translates into CASSPETGLNTIYF. The entire variable domain, with the rest obtained from reference TRBV9 and TRBJ1-3, is as follows: DSGVTQTPKHLITATGQRVTLRCSPRSGDLSVYWYQQSLDQGLQFLIQYYNGEERAKGNILERFSAQQFPDLHSELNLSSLELGDSALYFCASSPETGLNTIYFGEGSWLTVV.

This chain uses TRBV5-1 with TRBJ2-2; D is ambiguous. The germline V gene encodes CDR1 SGHRS and CDR2 YFSETQ. Trimming left V 4 bases short and J 6 bases short, with 10 bases between. This CDR3 is built from 13 residues. The CDR3 sequence is CASSESPPGELFF. CDR3 nucleotides: TGCGCCAGCAGCGAGTCCCCGCCCGGGGAGCTGTTTTTT.

The V and J genes are TRBV5-4 and TRBJ2-7, with D hard to call. The CDR3 is 12 residues long. V was clipped by 2 bases and J by 1 base, with 4 bases between them. Germline CDR1 and CDR2: SGHNT and YYREEE (reference sequence). The CDR3 sequence is CASSFNSYEQYF. The CDR3 DNA sequence: TGTGCCAGCAGCTTTAATTCCTACGAGCAGTACTTC. The variable domain in full, with the rest retrieved from reference TRBV5-4 and TRBJ2-7, is ETGVTQSPTHLIKTRGQQVTLRCSSQSGHNTVSWYQQALGQGPQFIFQYYREEENGRGNFPPRFSGLQFPNYSSELNVNALELDDSALYLCASSFNSYEQYFGPGTRLTVT.

This sequence joins TRBV6-5 and TRBJ2-3; 8 bases are shared with TRBD2. Germline assignment: CDR1 MNHEY and CDR2 SVGAGI. This CDR3 is built from 16 residues. The trim removed 1 base at V and 1 base at J, leaving 4 bases unmatched. The CDR3, as DNA: TGTGCCAGCAGTTACTGGGGAGCGGGGGGCACAGATACGCAGTATTTT. Translated, it gives CASSYWGAGGTDTQYF.

The chain is built from TRBV19 and TRBJ2-1; TRBD1 aligns across 12 bases. This CDR3 comprises 15 residues. Germline CDR1 and CDR2: LNHDA and SQIVND (reference sequence). The trim removed 3 bases at V and 12 bases at J, leaving 9 bases unmatched. The CDR3 bases are TGTGCCAGTAGTATCGGGGGGACAGGGGGCGCAGTGCAGTTCTTC. As protein: CASSIGGTGGAVQFF.

This clone has a handful of counts. CDR3 in amino acids: CASTSVRGSEQYF. The DNA for the CDR3 is TGTGCCAGCACCAGCGTACGGGGTAGTGAGCAGTACTTC. This chain links TRBV28 with TRBJ2-7; D may be TRBD2 (5 bases). V shed 7 bases and J shed 7 bases, with 17 bases lying between them. CDR1 is MDHEN and CDR2 is SYDVKM in the germline V gene. This CDR3 spans 13 amino acids.

The chain employs TRBV7-2 and TRBJ1-2, with D perhaps TRBD1 (5 bases). CDR1 is SGHTA, CDR2 FQGNSA, per germline. The CDR3 totals 14 residues. V gave up 5 bases and J gave up 4 bases, with 14 bases separating them. In DNA, the CDR3 is TGTGCCAGCAGCGTCGCAGGGCTGGGCTATGGCTACACCTTC. This gives the protein CASSVAGLGYGYTF.

The rearrangement joins TRBV29-1 to TRBJ1-1; 7 bases map to TRBD1. Unmatched junction bases numbered 5, after V lost 7 bases and J lost 0 bases. This CDR3 region has 13 residues. The V gene's germline CDR1 is SQVTM and CDR2 ANQGSEA. The CDR3 nucleotides read TGCAGCGCCGGGACAGTTATGAACACTGAAGCTTTCTTT. Its protein is CSAGTVMNTEAFF.

The V gene is TRBV7-3, the J gene TRBJ2-7; 8 bases fit TRBD2. The trim removed 5 bases at V and 3 bases at J, leaving 6 bases unmatched. This CDR3 is built from 14 residues. The germline V gene has CDR1 SGHTA and CDR2 FQGTGA. The CDR3 region has the DNA TGTGCCAGCAGCCCCGGGACTAGTGGCTACGAGCAGTACTTC. This sequence encodes CASSPGTSGYEQYF.

The chain couples TRBV19 to TRBJ2-7; TRBD2 matches at 9 bases. The length of the CDR3 is 13 residues. After removal of 8 bases from V and 5 bases from J, the junction contained 7 bases not matched to a gene. Germline V CDR1 and CDR2: LNHDA, SQIVND (reference sequence). The CDR3 protein is CASSRREGDEQYF. CDR3 DNA: TGTGCCAGTTCACGGCGGGAGGGCGACGAGCAGTACTTC. The whole variable domain, remainder taken from reference TRBV19 and TRBJ2-7, is DGGITQSPKYLFRKEGQNVTLSCEQNLNHDAMYWYRQDPGQGLRLIYYSQIVNDFQKGDIAEGYSVSREKKESFPLTVTSAQKNPTAFYLCASSRREGDEQYFGPGTRLTVT.

This chain connects TRBV14 to TRBJ2-3; D remains ambiguous. Trimming left V 3 bases short and J 1 base short, with 8 bases between. CDR1 SGHDN and CDR2 FVKESK come from the germline V gene. This CDR3 contains 14 residues. The DNA for the CDR3 is TGTGCCAGCAGCCAGATCGACCGCACAGATACGCAGTATTTT. It is translated as CASSQIDRTDTQYF.

The chain employs TRBV10-3 and TRBJ2-3; 10 bases are shared with TRBD2. Germline lookup yields CDR1 ENHRY and CDR2 SYGVKD. Trimming took 0 bases from V and 4 from J; bases not matched to a gene: 7. The CDR3 is made up of 17 amino acids. The CDR3: CAISESGSGGAPDTQYF. DNA for the CDR3: TGTGCCATCAGTGAGTCGGGGAGCGGGGGGGCCCCAGATACGCAGTATTTT.

This chain connects TRBV29-1 to TRBJ2-7; D might be TRBD2 (5 bases). Germline CDR1 reads SQVTM; CDR2 reads ANQGSEA. Trimming left V 4 bases short and J 5 bases short, with 15 bases between. The CDR3 is 13 amino acids. CDR3 DNA sequence: TGCAGCGTTGGGGCTAGCCGTGGGGACGAGCAGTACTTC. Encoded protein: CSVGASRGDEQYF.

The rearrangement links TRBV10-3 to TRBJ1-1; 7 bases match TRBD1. The germline gives CDR1 ENHRY, CDR2 SYGVKD. The CDR3 contains 13 residues. V lost 6 bases and J lost 7; bases outside the gene matches: 8. The CDR3 DNA follows: TGTGCCATCAGATCCACAGGGGATGGTGAAGCTTTCTTT. Translating gives CAIRSTGDGEAFF.

The chain is built from TRBV29-1 and TRBJ1-5; perhaps TRBD1 as D (6 bases). The CDR3 has 13 residues. Germline V CDR1 and CDR2: SQVTM, ANQGSEA. Trimming cost V 5 bases and J 1 base, with 9 bases left between them. Here the CDR3 DNA reads TGCAGCGTTCTACAGGGAAGCAATCAGCCCCAGCATTTT. This codes for CSVLQGSNQPQHF.

This clone has more than one count but fewer than ten. V is TRBV7-2 and J is TRBJ1-1, with 10 bases that match TRBD1. This CDR3 is 16 amino acids long. Germline V gene sequence: CDR1 SGHTA, CDR2 FQGNSA. J lost 4 bases, V lost 5 bases, and 10 bases had no gene match. The CDR3 reads CASSLRTGGASTEAFF. For the CDR3, the DNA is TGTGCCAGCAGCCTGAGGACAGGGGGAGCTAGCACTGAAGCTTTCTTT.

The chain is built from TRBV6-5 and TRBJ2-1; 9 nucleotides agree with TRBD2. The CDR3 is made up of 15 amino acids. Per germline, CDR1 MNHEY and CDR2 SVGAGI. J was trimmed by 5 bases and V by 0 bases; bases with no gene match: 2. The CDR3 coding sequence is TGTGCCAGCAGTTACTCCCCTAGCGGGGACAATGAGCAGTTCTTC. Protein: CASSYSPSGDNEQFF.

This clone was seen only once. V is TRBV27 and J is TRBJ2-2, with 7 bases lining up with TRBD2. CDR1 is MNHEY, CDR2 SMNVEV, per germline (reference sequence). The length of the CDR3 is 13 residues. Germline trimming cut 10 bases from V and 6 bases from J; bases unmatched to any gene: 8. The CDR3 sequence: CATGRSYAGELFF. CDR3 bases: TGTGCCACCGGGAGGTCTTACGCCGGGGAGCTGTTTTTT.

This sequence joins TRBV27 and TRBJ2-7; 7 nucleotides match TRBD1. The junction had 14 bases not matched to a gene; V was cut back by 5 bases and J by 4 bases. Germline V gives CDR1 MNHEY, CDR2 SMNVEV (reference sequence). There are 16 residues in the CDR3. The DNA of the CDR3 is TGTGCCAGCAGTCCCTCGCTAGGGGGACAGCAGTACGAGCAGTACTTC. Translation gives CASSPSLGGQQYEQYF.

The chain uses TRBV12-5 and TRBJ1-6; D unclear. Germline CDR1 and CDR2: LGHNT and FRNRAP. This CDR3 is built from 13 residues. V lost 5 bases, J lost 7 bases, and 9 bases lay in between. The CDR3 nucleotides are TGTGCTAGTGGTATGGAGCCCAATTCACCCCTCCACTTT. Translated, it gives CASGMEPNSPLHF.